This T cell receptor (beta chain) came from a study of cytomegalovirus exposure and HLA in healthy donors. Clones were sequenced by immunoSEQ multiplex PCR, and TCRdb holds only the in-frame ones, with some missing. The sample lists 100,000 to 150,000 clones, 75% to 90% occurring once. Study-wide points: There were 150 to 200 TCR beta chains listed as cytomegalovirus-associated.

A remark on this clone: What it binds is unknown.

Germline V gene sequence: CDR1 WNHNN, CDR2 SYGVQD (reference sequence). Trimming took 3 bases from V and 2 from J, leaving 11 bases between them. The length of the CDR3 is 15 residues. The source is a woman aged 18 to 35 in good health and CMV-seronegative. This chain uses TRBV10-1 with TRBJ1-3; D might be TRBD1 (5 bases). The source material was PBMCs. Written as DNA, the CDR3 is TGCGCCAGCAGTGACCTCCAGGGCCCTGGAAACACCATATATTTT. This gives the protein CASSDLQGPGNTIYF.